These 9 T cell receptor beta chains originate from one sample sequenced in a study of T cell repertoires in ileal Crohn's disease. Assay: immunoSEQ multiplex PCR; the TCRdb copy retains only in-frame clones and omits some. The sample lists more than 3,500 clones; around 85% were seen once. Sequenced input: ileal tissue. These receptors were taken from an adult with Crohn's disease.

This clone is judged large (0.1 to 1%). The CDR3 sequence is CASSIDPDRASYEQYF. CDR3 nucleotides: TGTGCCAGTAGTATAGACCCCGACAGGGCTAGCTACGAGCAGTACTTC. The V gene is TRBV19, the J gene TRBJ2-7; 7 bases map to TRBD1. This CDR3 is 16 amino acids long. From germline, CDR1 is LNHDA and CDR2 SQIVND (reference sequence). The trim removed 0 bases at V and 3 bases at J, leaving 8 bases unmatched.

The V and J genes are TRBV27 and TRBJ2-4; possible D gene TRBD2, 5 bases. Trimming removed 8 bases from V and 1 base from J, with 15 bases in between. The CDR3 is 15 amino acids. CDR1 and CDR2 (germline): MNHEY, SMNVEV (reference sequence). DNA for the CDR3: TGTGCCAGCGGCGCCTCGGGGATGGCCAAAAACATTCAGTACTTC. Encoded protein: CASGASGMAKNIQYF.

The chain carries TRBV11-3 and TRBJ1-5; the D gene is possibly TRBD1 (6 bases). Trimming shortened V by 0 bases and J by 7 bases, and 13 bases separated the two germline ends. The CDR3 sequence is 15 residues long. Germline CDR1 and CDR2: SGHNT and YENEEA. Written as DNA, the CDR3 is TGTGCCAGCAGCTTAGACTCAGGGGTCGGGCAGCCCCAGCATTTT. Translated: CASSLDSGVGQPQHF.

This chain connects TRBV14 to TRBJ1-1, with D maybe TRBD1 (5 bases). This CDR3 is 15 amino acids long. Germline values: CDR1 SGHDN, CDR2 FVKESK. Between the trimmed V and J ends, which lost 3 bases and 5 bases, there was a span of 16 bases. The CDR3, as DNA: TGTGCCAGCAGCCACCTCTCCGGGGGGGGAACTGAAGCTTTCTTT. As protein: CASSHLSGGGTEAFF.

The count of this clone is one. V is TRBV18 and J is TRBJ1-2; 9 bases fit TRBD1. Trimming took 6 bases from V and 6 from J; bases not matched to a gene: 11. The germline gives CDR1 KGHSH, CDR2 LQKENI. This CDR3 has 15 amino acids. The CDR3, as DNA: TGTGCCAGCTCTCCGGACAGGGGAGTTAATAATGGCTACACCTTC. As protein: CASSPDRGVNNGYTF.

The chain joins TRBV30 to TRBJ2-7; D is possibly TRBD1 (5 bases). Germline lookup yields CDR1 GTSNPN and CDR2 SVGIG (reference sequence). Trimming stripped 0 bases from V and 4 bases from J, with 10 bases between. This CDR3 comprises 13 residues. This CDR3 is CAWSVVRGYEQYF. CDR3 nucleotides: TGTGCCTGGAGTGTAGTAAGGGGATACGAGCAGTACTTC.

The V and J genes are TRBV5-4 and TRBJ2-1; 13 bases are shared with TRBD2. The germline V gene has CDR1 SGHNT and CDR2 YYREEE (reference sequence). J gave up 0 bases and V 2 bases, and 5 bases lay outside the gene matches. The CDR3 runs to 18 residues. CDR3: CASSFGLAGANSYNEQFF. CDR3 nucleotide sequence: TGTGCCAGCAGCTTCGGACTAGCGGGGGCCAACTCCTACAATGAGCAGTTCTTC.

The chain is built from TRBV11-2 and TRBJ2-3, with 9 bases identical to TRBD2. After removal of 11 bases from V and 5 bases from J, the junction contained 11 bases not matched to a gene. There are 14 residues in the CDR3. Per germline, CDR1 SGHAT and CDR2 FQNNGV. CDR3 coding DNA: TGTGCCCCAAATGGGACTAGCCAAGGAGATACGCAGTATTTT. This encodes CAPNGTSQGDTQYF.

This chain uses TRBV19 with TRBJ2-1; 8 bases align to TRBD2. The CDR3 covers 15 residues. The J segment lost 4 bases and the V segment lost 0 bases, leaving 2 bases of the junction unmatched. Per the germline V gene, CDR1 is LNHDA and CDR2 is SQIVND (reference sequence). Written as DNA, the CDR3 is TGTGCCAGTAGTATAGAACTAGCGGCTTACAATGAGCAGTTCTTC. It translates to CASSIELAAYNEQFF.